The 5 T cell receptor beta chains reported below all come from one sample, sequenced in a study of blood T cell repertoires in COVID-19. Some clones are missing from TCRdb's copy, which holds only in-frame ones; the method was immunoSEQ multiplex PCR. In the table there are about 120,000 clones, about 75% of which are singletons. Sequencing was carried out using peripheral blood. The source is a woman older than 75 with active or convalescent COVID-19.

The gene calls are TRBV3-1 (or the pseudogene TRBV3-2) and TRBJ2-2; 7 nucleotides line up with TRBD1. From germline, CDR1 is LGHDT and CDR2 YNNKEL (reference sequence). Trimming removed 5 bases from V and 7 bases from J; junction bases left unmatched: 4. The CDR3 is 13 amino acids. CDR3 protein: CASSAGGIGELFF. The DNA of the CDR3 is TGTGCCAGCAGCGCAGGGGGAATCGGGGAGCTGTTTTTT.

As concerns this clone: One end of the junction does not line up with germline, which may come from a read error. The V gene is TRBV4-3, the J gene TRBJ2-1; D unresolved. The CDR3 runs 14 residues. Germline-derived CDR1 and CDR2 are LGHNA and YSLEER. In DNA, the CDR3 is TGCGCCAGCAGCCAAGGGCGGAACGGCTACACCCTGGTCTTC. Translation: CASSQGRNGYTLVF.

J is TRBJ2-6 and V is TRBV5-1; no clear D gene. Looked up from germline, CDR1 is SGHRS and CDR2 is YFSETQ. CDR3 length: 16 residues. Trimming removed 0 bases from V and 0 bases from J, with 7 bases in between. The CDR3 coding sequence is TGCGCCAGCAGCTTGGGCCGGTTCTCTGGGGCCAACGTCCTGACTTTC. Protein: CASSLGRFSGANVLTF.

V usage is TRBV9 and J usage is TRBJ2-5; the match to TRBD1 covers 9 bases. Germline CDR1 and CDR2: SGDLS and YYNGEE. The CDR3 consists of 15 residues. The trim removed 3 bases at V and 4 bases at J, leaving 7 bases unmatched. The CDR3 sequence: CASSAIQGAGETQYF. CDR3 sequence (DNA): TGTGCCAGCAGCGCCATACAGGGGGCAGGAGAGACCCAGTACTTC.

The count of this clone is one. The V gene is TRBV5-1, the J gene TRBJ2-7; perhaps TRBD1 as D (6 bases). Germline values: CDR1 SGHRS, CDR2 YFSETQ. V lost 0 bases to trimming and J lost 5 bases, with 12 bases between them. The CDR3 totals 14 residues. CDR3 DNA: TGCGCCAGCAGCTTGGGACAGGCAAGCGACGAGCAGTACTTC. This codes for CASSLGQASDEQYF.